The rows below give T cell receptor beta chains drawn from one sample of a study of blood T cell repertoires in COVID-19. This table comes from immunoSEQ multiplex PCR, and its TCRdb copy is limited to in-frame clones, with some not included. This table holds about 87,000 clones, more than 75% found once. The sequenced sample consisted of peripheral blood. The receptor set was obtained from a man between 35 and 55 years old with acute or convalescent COVID-19. CDR3s include the opening cysteine and the closing phenylalanine or tryptophan. A D gene is named only where the DNA matches it firmly. The size entry is marked missing in some rows and otherwise reads once, few, many or a size class.

TRBV7-9	TRBJ2-7	.	few	CASSLRGSEYEQYF	TGTGCCAGCAGCTTACGAGGGAGTGAGTACGAGCAGTACTTC
TRBV9	TRBJ1-1	.	.	CASSPAGRNTEAFF	TGTGCCAGCAGCCCCGCCGGGAGGAACACTGAAGCTTTCTTT
TRBV9	TRBJ1-2	.	once	CASSIQGQNYGYTF	TGTGCCAGCAGCATCCAGGGTCAGAACTATGGCTACACCTTC
TRBV7-8	TRBJ1-1	TRBD1	.	CASSLGGTVTEAFF	TGTGCCAGCAGCTTAGGTGGGACAGTCACTGAAGCTTTCTTT
TRBV10-3	TRBJ1-6	.	.	CAISEERGSSGSPLHF	TGTGCCATCAGTGAGGAAAGGGGCAGCTCGGGTTCACCCCTCCACTTT
TRBV11-3	TRBJ2-1	TRBD2	.	CASSSKTSDNEQFF	TGTGCCAGCAGCTCGAAGACTAGCGACAATGAGCAGTTCTTC
TRBV14	TRBJ2-7	.	.	CASSRGGYEQYF	TGTGCCAGCAGCCGAGGGGGCTACGAGCAGTACTTC
TRBV6-5	TRBJ1-1	.	.	CASSPTRGSTEAFF	TGTGCCAGCAGCCCAACTAGGGGGAGCACTGAAGCTTTCTTT
TRBV6-5	TRBJ2-7	.	.	CASGQPNYEQYF	TGTGCCAGCGGACAGCCTAACTACGAGCAGTACTTC
TRBV23-1	TRBJ2-7	.	once	CASSQSRSLCEQYF	TGCGCCAGCAGTCAATCCCGGTCCCTCTGCGAGCAGTACTTC
TRBV5-6	TRBJ2-1	.	.	CASSSPGGADNEQFF	TGTGCCAGCAGCTCCCCTGGAGGGGCTGACAATGAGCAGTTCTTC
TRBV3-1/TRBV3-2	TRBJ2-5	.	.	CASSQARGPGETQYF	TGTGCCAGCAGCCAAGCGCGGGGGCCGGGGGAGACCCAGTACTTC
TRBV7-9	TRBJ2-5	.	.	CASSFSTRSGSPEDGTQYF	TGTGCCAGCAGCTTTTCCACCAGATCCGGGAGCCCAGAAGATGGGACCCAGTACTTC
TRBV29-1	TRBJ2-5	.	once	CSAGPERETQYF	TGCAGCGCGGGACCCGAGAGAGAGACCCAGTACTTC
TRBV6-5	TRBJ1-1	TRBD1	.	CAGNRGPDTEAFF	TGTGCCGGGAACAGGGGGCCGGACACTGAAGCTTTCTTT